This T cell receptor beta chain was recorded in a study of blood T cell repertoires in COVID-19. Study-wide background: The United States, Italy and Spain provided the acute and convalescent COVID-19 samples. T cells, B-cell-depleted T cells, or PBMCs supplied cDNA or gDNA.

Germline CDR1 reads LGHNA; CDR2 reads YSLEER. Between the trimmed V and J ends, which lost 3 bases and 6 bases, there was a span of 17 bases. The CDR3 loop spans 15 amino acids. Authors' analysis steps: From reference gene primer amplification, estimates of nucleated cell counts were derived. This table comes from immunoSEQ multiplex PCR, and its TCRdb copy is limited to in-frame clones, with some not included. Clone size and the V and J calls come from that table; the DNA yielded D and trimming. The repertoire holds some 100,000 clones, 85% to 90% seen once, with roughly 1.5% in the top ten. The chain uses TRBV4-3 and TRBJ1-1; D is uncertain. This receptor was taken from a human donor with active COVID-19. The donor label of this sample is uncertain. The specimen was peripheral blood. The CDR3 bases are TGCGCCAGCAGCCAGGATCCAACAGTACTCTCTGAAGCTTTCTTT. This gives the protein CASSQDPTVLSEAFF.